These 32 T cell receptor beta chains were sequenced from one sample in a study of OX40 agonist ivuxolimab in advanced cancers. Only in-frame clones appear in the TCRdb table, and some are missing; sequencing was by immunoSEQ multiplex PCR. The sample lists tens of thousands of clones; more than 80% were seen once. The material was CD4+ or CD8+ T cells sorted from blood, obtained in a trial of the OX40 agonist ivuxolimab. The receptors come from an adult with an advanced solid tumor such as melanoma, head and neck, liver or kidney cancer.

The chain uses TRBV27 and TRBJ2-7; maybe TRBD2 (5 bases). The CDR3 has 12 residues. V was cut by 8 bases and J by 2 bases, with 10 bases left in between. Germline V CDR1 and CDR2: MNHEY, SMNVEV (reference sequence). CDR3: CASRGSPYEQYF. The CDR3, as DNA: TGTGCCAGCCGGGGATCTCCCTACGAGCAGTACTTC.

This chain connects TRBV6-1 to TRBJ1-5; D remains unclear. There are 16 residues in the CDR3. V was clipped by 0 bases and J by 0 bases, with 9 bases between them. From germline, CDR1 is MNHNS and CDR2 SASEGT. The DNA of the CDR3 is TGTGCCAGCAGTGAAGCAACAGCCTATAGCAATCAGCCCCAGCATTTT. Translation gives CASSEATAYSNQPQHF.

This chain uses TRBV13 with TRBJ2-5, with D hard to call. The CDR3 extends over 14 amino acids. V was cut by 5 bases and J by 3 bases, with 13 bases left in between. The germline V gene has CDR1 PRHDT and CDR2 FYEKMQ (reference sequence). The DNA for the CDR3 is TGTGCCAGCAGCCTACCTGTGGGCAAAGAGACCCAGTACTTC. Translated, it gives CASSLPVGKETQYF.

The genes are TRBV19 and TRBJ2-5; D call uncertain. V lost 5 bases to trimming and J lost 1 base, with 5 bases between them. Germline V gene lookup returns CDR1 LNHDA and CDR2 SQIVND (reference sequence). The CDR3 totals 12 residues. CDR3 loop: CASSLAQETQYF. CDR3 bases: TGTGCCAGTAGTTTAGCCCAAGAGACCCAGTACTTC.

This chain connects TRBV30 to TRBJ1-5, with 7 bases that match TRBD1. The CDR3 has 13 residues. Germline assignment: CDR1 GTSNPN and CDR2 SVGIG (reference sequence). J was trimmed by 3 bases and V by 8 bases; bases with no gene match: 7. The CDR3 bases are TGTGCCGGCGGGACAGCCTTCAATCAGCCCCAGCATTTT. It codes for CAGGTAFNQPQHF.

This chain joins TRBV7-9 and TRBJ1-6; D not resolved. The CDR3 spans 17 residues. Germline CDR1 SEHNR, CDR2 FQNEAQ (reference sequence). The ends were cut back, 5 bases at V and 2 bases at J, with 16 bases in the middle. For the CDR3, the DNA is TGTGCCAGCAGCCCAACTTCGGTAAAAACCTATAATTCACCCCTCCACTTT. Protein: CASSPTSVKTYNSPLHF. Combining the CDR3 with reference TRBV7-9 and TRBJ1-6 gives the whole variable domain DTGVSQNPRHKITKRGQNVTFRCDPISEHNRLYWYRQTLGQGPEFLTYFQNEAQLEKSRLLSDRFSAERPKGSFSTLEIQRTEQGDSAMYLCASSPTSVKTYNSPLHFGNGTRLTVT.

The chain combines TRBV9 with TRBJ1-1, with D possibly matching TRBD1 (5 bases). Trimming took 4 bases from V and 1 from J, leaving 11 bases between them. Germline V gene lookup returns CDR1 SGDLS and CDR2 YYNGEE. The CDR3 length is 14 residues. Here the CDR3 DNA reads TGTGCCAGCAGCCCGTGGGGGGAGAACACTGAAGCTTTCTTT. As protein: CASSPWGENTEAFF.

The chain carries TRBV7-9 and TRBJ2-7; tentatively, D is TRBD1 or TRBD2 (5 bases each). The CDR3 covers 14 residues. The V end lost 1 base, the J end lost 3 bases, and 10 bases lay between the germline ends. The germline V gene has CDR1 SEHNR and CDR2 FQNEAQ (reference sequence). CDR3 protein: CASSLDRGDYEQYF. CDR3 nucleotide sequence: TGTGCCAGCAGCTTAGACAGAGGGGACTACGAGCAGTACTTC.

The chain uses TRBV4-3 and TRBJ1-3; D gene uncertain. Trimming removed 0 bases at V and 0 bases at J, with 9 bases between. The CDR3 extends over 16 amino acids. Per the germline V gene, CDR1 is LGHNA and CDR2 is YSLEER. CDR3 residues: CASSQEGGSSGNTIYF. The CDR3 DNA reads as TGCGCCAGCAGCCAAGAAGGAGGGAGCTCTGGAAACACCATATATTTT.

CDR3: CASSEPEGTQYF. CDR3 nucleotides: TGTGCCAGCAGCGAGCCCGAGGGTACGCAGTATTTT. The rearrangement links TRBV9 to TRBJ2-3; tentatively, D is TRBD2 (5 bases). This CDR3 is built from 12 residues. CDR1 is SGDLS and CDR2 is YYNGEE in the germline V gene. Trimming shortened V by 3 bases and J by 8 bases, and 10 bases separated the two germline ends.

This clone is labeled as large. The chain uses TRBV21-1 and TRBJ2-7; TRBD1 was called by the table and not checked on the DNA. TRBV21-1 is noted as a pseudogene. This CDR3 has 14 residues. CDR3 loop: CASSNYRVSYEQYF. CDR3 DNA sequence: TGTGCCAGCAGCAATTACAGGGTATCCTACGAGCAGTACTTC.

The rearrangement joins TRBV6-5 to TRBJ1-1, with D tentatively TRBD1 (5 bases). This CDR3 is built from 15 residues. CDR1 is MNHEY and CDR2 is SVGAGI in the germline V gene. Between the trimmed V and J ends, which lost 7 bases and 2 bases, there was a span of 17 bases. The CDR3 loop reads CASNSWGSRNTEAFF. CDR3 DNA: TGTGCCAGCAATTCTTGGGGGAGCCGTAACACTGAAGCTTTCTTT.

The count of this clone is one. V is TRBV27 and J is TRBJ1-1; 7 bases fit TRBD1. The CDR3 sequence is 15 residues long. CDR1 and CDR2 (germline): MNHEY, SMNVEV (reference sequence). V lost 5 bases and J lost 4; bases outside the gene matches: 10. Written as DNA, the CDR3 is TGTGCCAGCAGTCCCTCAACAGGGGCGTTCACTGAAGCTTTCTTT. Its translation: CASSPSTGAFTEAFF.

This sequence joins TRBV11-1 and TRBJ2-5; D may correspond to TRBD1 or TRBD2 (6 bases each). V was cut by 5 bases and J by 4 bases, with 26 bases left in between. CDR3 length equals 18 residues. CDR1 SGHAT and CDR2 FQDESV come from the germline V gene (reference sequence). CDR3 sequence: CASSPIPRGLSEGETQYF. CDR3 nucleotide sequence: TGTGCCAGCAGCCCAATCCCCAGGGGACTCTCTGAGGGAGAGACCCAGTACTTC. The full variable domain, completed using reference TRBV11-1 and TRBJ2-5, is EAEVAQSPRYKITEKSQAVAFWCDPISGHATLYWYRQILGQGPELLVQFQDESVVDDSQLPKDRFSAERLKGVDSTLKIQPAELGDSAMYLCASSPIPRGLSEGETQYFGPGTRLLVL.

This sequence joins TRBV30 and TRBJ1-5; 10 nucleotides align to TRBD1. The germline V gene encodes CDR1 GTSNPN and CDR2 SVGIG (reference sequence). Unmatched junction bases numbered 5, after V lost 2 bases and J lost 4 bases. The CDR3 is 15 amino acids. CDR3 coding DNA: TGTGCCTGGAGTTTTGGGACAGGGGCAAATCAGCCCCAGCATTTT. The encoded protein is CAWSFGTGANQPQHF.

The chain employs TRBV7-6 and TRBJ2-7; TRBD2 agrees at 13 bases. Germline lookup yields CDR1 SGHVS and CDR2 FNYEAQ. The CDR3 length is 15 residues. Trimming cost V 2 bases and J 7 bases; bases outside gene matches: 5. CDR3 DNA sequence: TGTGCCAGCAGCTTATTGGGACTAGCGGGGCAGGAGCAGTACTTC. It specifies CASSLLGLAGQEQYF.

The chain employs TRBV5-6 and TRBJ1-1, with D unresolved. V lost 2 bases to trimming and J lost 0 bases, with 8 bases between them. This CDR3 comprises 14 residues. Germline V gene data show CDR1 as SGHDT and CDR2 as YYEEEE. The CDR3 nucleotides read TGTGCCAGCAGCTTCCCAGACTTGAACACTGAAGCTTTCTTT. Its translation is CASSFPDLNTEAFF.

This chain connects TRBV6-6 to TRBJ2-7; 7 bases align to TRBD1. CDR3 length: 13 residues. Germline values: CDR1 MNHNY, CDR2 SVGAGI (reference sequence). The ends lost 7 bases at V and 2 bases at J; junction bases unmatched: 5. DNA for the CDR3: TGTGCCAGCAACTACAGGGGAGCCTACGAGCAGTACTTC. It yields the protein CASNYRGAYEQYF.

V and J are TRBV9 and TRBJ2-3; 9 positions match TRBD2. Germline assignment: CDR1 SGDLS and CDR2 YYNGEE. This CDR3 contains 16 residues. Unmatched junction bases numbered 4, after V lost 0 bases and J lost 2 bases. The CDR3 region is CASSVVASGATDTQYF. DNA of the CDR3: TGTGCCAGCAGCGTAGTGGCTAGCGGGGCCACAGATACGCAGTATTTT.

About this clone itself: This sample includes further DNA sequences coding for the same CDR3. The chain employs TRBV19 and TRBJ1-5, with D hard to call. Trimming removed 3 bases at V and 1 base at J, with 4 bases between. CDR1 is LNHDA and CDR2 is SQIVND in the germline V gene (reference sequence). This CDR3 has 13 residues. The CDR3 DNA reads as TGTGCCAGTAGTATTTCAAGCAATCAGCCCCAGCATTTT. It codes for CASSISSNQPQHF.

The CDR3 is CASSGRETQSWNEQFF. Written as DNA, the CDR3 is TGTGCCAGCAGCGGTCGAGAGACTCAAAGTTGGAATGAGCAGTTCTTC. The J gene is TRBJ2-1, the V gene TRBV9; no clear D. Germline V gives CDR1 SGDLS, CDR2 YYNGEE. The CDR3 has 16 amino acids. The V gene lost 3 bases and the J gene lost 7 bases, with 20 bases spanning the gap.

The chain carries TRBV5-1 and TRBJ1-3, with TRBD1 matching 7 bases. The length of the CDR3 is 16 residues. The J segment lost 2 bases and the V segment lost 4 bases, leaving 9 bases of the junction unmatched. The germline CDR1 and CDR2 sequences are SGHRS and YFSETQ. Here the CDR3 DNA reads TGCGCCAGCAGCCAGGGGGTTAGGCTGGCTGGAAACACCATATATTTT. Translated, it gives CASSQGVRLAGNTIYF.

CDR3 sequence: CASSLVAVNYGYTF. CDR3 in DNA: TGCGCCAGCAGCTTGGTGGCAGTTAACTATGGCTACACCTTC. The V gene is TRBV5-1, the J gene TRBJ1-2; D is uncertain. V dropped 0 bases and J dropped 1 base, with 7 bases sitting between them. Germline V gene data show CDR1 as SGHRS and CDR2 as YFSETQ. The CDR3 runs 14 residues.

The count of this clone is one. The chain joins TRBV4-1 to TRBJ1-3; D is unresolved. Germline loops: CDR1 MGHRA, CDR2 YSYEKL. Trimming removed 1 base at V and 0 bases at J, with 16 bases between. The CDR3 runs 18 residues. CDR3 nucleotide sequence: TGCGCCAGCAGCCAAGCCGACTCGGACCAAGTCTCTGGAAACACCATATATTTT. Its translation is CASSQADSDQVSGNTIYF.

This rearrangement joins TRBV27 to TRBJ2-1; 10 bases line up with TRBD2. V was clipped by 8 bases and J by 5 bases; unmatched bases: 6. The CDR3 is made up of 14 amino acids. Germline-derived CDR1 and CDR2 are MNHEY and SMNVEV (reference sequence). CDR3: CASHRLAGDNEQFF. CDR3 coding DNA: TGTGCCAGCCATAGGCTAGCGGGAGACAATGAGCAGTTCTTC.

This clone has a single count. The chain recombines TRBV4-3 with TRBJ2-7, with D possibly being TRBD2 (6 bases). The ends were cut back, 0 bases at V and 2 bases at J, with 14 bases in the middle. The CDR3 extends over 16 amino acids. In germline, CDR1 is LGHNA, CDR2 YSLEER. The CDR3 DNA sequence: TGCGCCAGCAGCCAAGATTCGGGGACTTATACCTACGAGCAGTACTTC. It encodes CASSQDSGTYTYEQYF.

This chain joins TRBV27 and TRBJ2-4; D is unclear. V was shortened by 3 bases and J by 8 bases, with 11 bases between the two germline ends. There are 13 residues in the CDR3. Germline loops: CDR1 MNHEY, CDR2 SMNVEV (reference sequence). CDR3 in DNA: TGTGCCAGCAGTTTCTCGGTTGGGGACATTCAGTACTTC. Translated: CASSFSVGDIQYF.

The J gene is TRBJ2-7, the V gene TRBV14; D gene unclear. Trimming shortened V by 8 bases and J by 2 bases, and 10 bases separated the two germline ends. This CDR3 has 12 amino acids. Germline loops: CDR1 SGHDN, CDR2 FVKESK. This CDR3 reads CASGVYTYEQYF. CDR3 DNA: TGTGCCAGCGGGGTGTATACCTACGAGCAGTACTTC. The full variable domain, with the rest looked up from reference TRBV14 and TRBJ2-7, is EAGVTQFPSHSVIEKGQTVTLRCDPISGHDNLYWYRRVMGKEIKFLLHFVKESKQDESGMPNNRFLAERTGGTYSTLKVQPAELEDSGVYFCASGVYTYEQYFGPGTRLTVT.

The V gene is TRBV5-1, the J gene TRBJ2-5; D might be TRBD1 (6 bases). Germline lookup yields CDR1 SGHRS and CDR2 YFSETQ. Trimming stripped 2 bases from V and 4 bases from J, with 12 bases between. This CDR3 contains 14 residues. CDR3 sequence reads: CASSFYRERETQYF. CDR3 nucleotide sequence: TGCGCCAGCAGCTTCTACAGGGAGAGAGAGACCCAGTACTTC.

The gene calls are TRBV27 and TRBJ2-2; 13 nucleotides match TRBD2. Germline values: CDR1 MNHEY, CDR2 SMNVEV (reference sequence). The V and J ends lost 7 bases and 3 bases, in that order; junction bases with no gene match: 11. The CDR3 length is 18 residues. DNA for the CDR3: TGTGCCAGCACCGGACTAGCGGGAGCCCCGACCTACACCGGGGAGCTGTTTTTT. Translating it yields CASTGLAGAPTYTGELFF.

The CDR3 loop reads CASSLSRGTIYTDTQYF. CDR3 sequence (DNA): TGTGCCAGCAGTTTATCTCGCGGGACTATCTATACAGATACGCAGTATTTT. This chain joins TRBV27 and TRBJ2-3, with 7 bases that match TRBD2. Looked up from germline, CDR1 is MNHEY and CDR2 is SMNVEV (reference sequence). V dropped 0 bases and J dropped 3; count of bases not matched to a gene: 9. The CDR3 is 17 amino acids.

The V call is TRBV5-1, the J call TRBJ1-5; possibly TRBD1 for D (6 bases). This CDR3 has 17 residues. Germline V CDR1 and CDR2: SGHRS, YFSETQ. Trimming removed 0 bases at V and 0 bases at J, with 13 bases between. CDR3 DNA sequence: TGCGCCAGCAGCTTGGTCCCACAAGGGGGTAGCAATCAGCCCCAGCATTTT. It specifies CASSLVPQGGSNQPQHF.